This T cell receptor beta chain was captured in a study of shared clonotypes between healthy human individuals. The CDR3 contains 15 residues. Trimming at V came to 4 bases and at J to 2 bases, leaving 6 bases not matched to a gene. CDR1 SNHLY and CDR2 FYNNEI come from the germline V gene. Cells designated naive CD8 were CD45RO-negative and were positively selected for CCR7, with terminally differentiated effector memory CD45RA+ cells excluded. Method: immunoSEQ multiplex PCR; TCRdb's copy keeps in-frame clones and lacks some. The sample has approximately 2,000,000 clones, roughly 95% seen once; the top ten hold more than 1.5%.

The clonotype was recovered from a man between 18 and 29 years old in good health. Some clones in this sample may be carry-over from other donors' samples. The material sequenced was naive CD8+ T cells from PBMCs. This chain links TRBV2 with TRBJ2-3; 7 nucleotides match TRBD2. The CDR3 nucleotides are TGTGCCAGCAGTGGGGCTAGCGGCCTCACAGATACGCAGTATTTT. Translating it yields CASSGASGLTDTQYF.